This T cell receptor (beta chain) stems from a study of CD8 T cells in Susac syndrome. Random hexamers were used to reverse transcribe an amount of about 0.45 to 1 ug RNA. The immunoSEQ assay covered 54 Vbeta and 13 Jbeta segments for CDR3. A single record per CDR3 protein comes from TCRdb applying MiXCR to the immunoSEQ multiplex PCR reads. Found here are about 77,000 distinct CDR3 sequences, about 92% of them singletons; the top ten hold more than 0.5%. Blood CD8+ and CD4+ T cells underwent high-throughput TCR beta sequencing. Through negative isolation, CD4+ and CD8+ T cells were obtained, while TEMRA cells were enriched using FACS. The CDR3 is made up of 15 amino acids. V was trimmed by 5 bases and J by 4 bases, leaving 15 bases between them. From germline, CDR1 is SGHAT and CDR2 FQDESV (reference sequence).

Sequencing input: CD4+ T cells from PBMCs. The V and J genes are TRBV11-1 and TRBJ2-1; D gene ambiguous. This TCR derives from a human donor with Susac syndrome. CDR3 bases: TGTGCCAGCAGCGAGGAACCGAACAATTACAATGAGCAGTTCTTC. Its translation is CASSEEPNNYNEQFF. Looking up the rest from reference TRBV11-1 and TRBJ2-1 gives the full variable domain: EAEVAQSPRYKITEKSQAVAFWCDPISGHATLYWYRQILGQGPELLVQFQDESVVDDSQLPKDRFSAERLKGVDSTLKIQPAELGDSAMYLCASSEEPNNYNEQFFGPGTRLTVL.